Listed here are 23 T cell receptor beta chains from one sample, sequenced in a study of cytomegalovirus exposure and HLA in healthy donors. Primers included in the PCR were 60 Vbeta and 13 Jbeta primers. TCRdb's table, derived via immunoSEQ multiplex PCR, lists solely in-frame clones and lacks some. The repertoire holds about 130,000 clones, with 60% to 75% as singletons. The sample taken for sequencing was PBMCs. These receptors were obtained from a human donor in good health.

This chain joins TRBV27 and TRBJ2-7, with a possible D match to TRBD1 (6 bases). The CDR3 is made up of 13 amino acids. V lost 7 bases and J lost 5, with 15 bases in between. CDR1 and CDR2 (germline): MNHEY, SMNVEV (reference sequence). The DNA of the CDR3 is TGTGCCAGCAACCTACAGGGTAGCAACGAGCAGTACTTC. It yields the protein CASNLQGSNEQYF.

V and J are TRBV19 and TRBJ2-1; perhaps TRBD1 as D (6 bases). The germline V gene has CDR1 LNHDA and CDR2 SQIVND (reference sequence). The length of the CDR3 is 15 residues. The V and J ends lost 5 bases and 4 bases respectively, with 15 bases between them. The CDR3 DNA reads as TGTGCCAGTAGTGGGGCACAGGGAAATTACAATGAGCAGTTCTTC. Protein product: CASSGAQGNYNEQFF.

The chain carries TRBV6-4 and TRBJ2-3; possible D gene TRBD2, 6 bases. V lost 3 bases and J 2 bases, leaving 12 bases between the germline ends. The CDR3 is 15 residues long. The V gene's germline CDR1 is MRHNA and CDR2 SNTAGT. CDR3 sequence (DNA): TGTGCCAGCAGTGATAGCGGAGGGGCCACAGATACGCAGTATTTT. It specifies CASSDSGGATDTQYF.

The V and J genes are TRBV27 and TRBJ2-7; D ambiguous. Trimming took 4 bases from V and 0 from J, leaving 4 bases between them. Germline V lookup: CDR1 MNHEY, CDR2 SMNVEV (reference sequence). The CDR3 is made up of 12 amino acids. The CDR3 loop is CASSSDSYEQYF. The CDR3 DNA reads TGTGCCAGCAGTTCAGACTCCTACGAGCAGTACTTC.

This clone was observed a few times. The V call is TRBV11-2, the J call TRBJ1-1; perhaps TRBD1 as D (5 bases). The CDR3 has 15 amino acids. From germline, CDR1 is SGHAT and CDR2 FQNNGV. V was clipped by 5 bases and J by 0 bases, with 13 bases between them. As DNA, the CDR3 is TGTGCCAGCAGCCCCCCGGGGGTTATGAACACTGAAGCTTTCTTT. Translating gives CASSPPGVMNTEAFF.

The rearrangement joins TRBV28 to TRBJ1-1, with D hard to call. This CDR3 is 10 amino acids long. V dropped 7 bases and J dropped 8 bases, with 8 bases sitting between them. Germline CDR1 reads MDHEN; CDR2 reads SYDVKM. DNA for the CDR3: TGTGCCAGCACTTCCAGGGAAGCTTTCTTT. It specifies CASTSREAFF.

This chain connects TRBV6-1 to TRBJ2-7; no clear D gene. The CDR3 runs 12 residues. V was shortened by 2 bases and J by 2 bases, with 4 bases between the two germline ends. CDR1 is MNHNS and CDR2 is SASEGT in the germline V gene. CDR3 region: CASSEPAYEQYF. CDR3 nucleotide sequence: TGTGCCAGCAGTGAACCCGCCTACGAGCAGTACTTC.

This clone occurred a few times. This chain connects TRBV28 to TRBJ2-3, with a possible D match to TRBD2 (6 bases). The V and J ends lost 5 bases and 1 base respectively, with 22 bases between them. The CDR3 is made up of 18 amino acids. Germline assignment: CDR1 MDHEN and CDR2 SYDVKM. The CDR3 reads CASSPEGGSLWGTDTQYF. CDR3 in DNA: TGTGCCAGCAGTCCCGAGGGAGGCTCCCTATGGGGCACAGATACGCAGTATTTT.

The chain carries TRBV5-5 and TRBJ1-3, with D possibly TRBD1 on 5 matching bases. Germline V gene sequence: CDR1 SGHKS, CDR2 YYEKEE (reference sequence). V was trimmed by 5 bases and J by 0 bases, leaving 9 bases between them. The CDR3 is 14 amino acids. The CDR3: CASSFDSSGNTIYF. Here the CDR3 DNA reads TGTGCCAGCAGTTTTGACAGCTCTGGAAACACCATATATTTT.

This clone was detected a few times. The chain links TRBV7-8 to TRBJ2-7, with 10 bases fitting TRBD1. CDR3 length equals 15 residues. CDR1 and CDR2 from the germline V gene are SGHVS and FQNEAQ. V trimming: 3 bases; J trimming: 6 bases; junction bases outside the gene matches: 8. CDR3 in amino acids: CASSLSGTGVFEQYF. The CDR3 nucleotides are TGTGCCAGCAGCTTGTCCGGGACAGGGGTTTTCGAGCAGTACTTC. The entire variable domain, with the rest obtained from reference TRBV7-8 and TRBJ2-7, is as follows: GAGVSQSPRYKVAKRGQDVALRCDPISGHVSLFWYQQALGQGPEFLTYFQNEAQLDKSGLPSDRFFAERPEGSVSTLKIQRTQQEDSAVYLCASSLSGTGVFEQYFGPGTRLTVT.

The chain employs TRBV29-1 and TRBJ2-7, with 10 bases fitting TRBD2. Unmatched junction bases numbered 8, after V lost 6 bases and J lost 6 bases. The germline V gene has CDR1 SQVTM and CDR2 ANQGSEA. The length of the CDR3 is 13 residues. The CDR3 region has the DNA TGCAGCGTCGCTAGCGGGAGATGGACCGAGCAGTACTTC. Translation gives CSVASGRWTEQYF.

This clone was seen more than once but under ten times. This chain joins TRBV10-3 and TRBJ2-2; TRBD2 is a possible D gene (6 bases). The CDR3 consists of 16 residues. The ends were cut back, 2 bases at V and 1 base at J, with 11 bases in the middle. CDR1 and CDR2 (germline): ENHRY, SYGVKD. This chain's CDR3 is CAISERVSGNTGELFF. CDR3 nucleotide sequence: TGTGCCATCAGTGAGAGGGTTAGCGGGAACACCGGGGAGCTGTTTTTT.

The rearrangement uses TRBV7-2 and TRBJ1-5, with D possibly matching TRBD1 (5 bases). Trimming took 5 bases from V and 1 from J, leaving 15 bases between them. The CDR3 is 16 residues long. Germline lookup yields CDR1 SGHTA and CDR2 FQGNSA. CDR3 sequence (DNA): TGTGCCAGCAGCCCCCGTGGGGGGGGAAGCAATCAGCCCCAGCATTTT. This translates into CASSPRGGGSNQPQHF. The variable domain in full, completed from reference TRBV7-2 and TRBJ1-5, reads GAGVSQSPSNKVTEKGKDVELRCDPISGHTALYWYRQSLGQGLEFLIYFQGNSAPDKSGLPSDRFSAERTGGSVSTLTIQRTQQEDSAVYLCASSPRGGGSNQPQHFGDGTRLSIL.

The V gene is TRBV10-3, the J gene TRBJ2-1; D might be TRBD2 (5 bases). The V end was cut by 7 bases, the J end by 10 bases, with 14 bases between. CDR1 and CDR2 from the germline V gene are ENHRY and SYGVKD. The CDR3 loop spans 12 amino acids. The CDR3 loop is CAIIRESGEQFF. Written as DNA, the CDR3 is TGTGCCATCATCCGGGAATCGGGGGAGCAGTTCTTC.

This clone was counted a few times. V and J are TRBV7-9 and TRBJ2-3; 10 nucleotides line up with TRBD2. Trimming took 8 bases from V and 5 from J; bases not matched to a gene: 7. CDR1 SEHNR and CDR2 FQNEAQ come from the germline V gene (reference sequence). There are 14 residues in the CDR3. Here the CDR3 DNA reads TGTGCCAGCGCCGAGCGGGAGGGAAAAGATACGCAGTATTTT. Translation gives CASAEREGKDTQYF.

V and J are TRBV28 and TRBJ2-7; TRBD1 matches at 9 bases. Trimming took 4 bases from V and 2 from J; bases not matched to a gene: 15. The CDR3 has 18 residues. CDR1 MDHEN and CDR2 SYDVKM come from the germline V gene. CDR3 loop: CASSSLGTGRRIAYEQYF. The CDR3 DNA follows: TGTGCCAGCAGTTCACTTGGGACAGGGAGAAGGATAGCCTACGAGCAGTACTTC.

The rearrangement links TRBV5-1 to TRBJ2-1; TRBD2 matches 15 bases. Germline V CDR1 and CDR2: SGHRS, YFSETQ. The junction had 7 bases not matched to a gene; V was cut back by 3 bases and J by 6 bases. The CDR3 contains 17 residues. CDR3 residues: CASSSGLAGGPVNEQFF. In nucleotides, the CDR3 is TGCGCCAGCAGCTCTGGACTAGCGGGAGGGCCGGTCAATGAGCAGTTCTTC.

The rearrangement joins TRBV6-5 to TRBJ1-1, with D perhaps TRBD1 (6 bases). The CDR3 length is 14 residues. Germline-derived CDR1 and CDR2 are MNHEY and SVGAGI. Trimming took off 0 bases at V and 5 bases at J, with 10 bases between the two ends. CDR3 protein: CASSYSGGGTEAFF. CDR3 bases: TGTGCCAGCAGTTACTCAGGGGGGGGAACTGAAGCTTTCTTT.

The chain is built from TRBV4-2 and TRBJ1-3; D is unresolved. Trimming shortened V by 0 bases and J by 8 bases, and 11 bases separated the two germline ends. The CDR3 sequence is 14 residues long. CDR1 is LGHNA and CDR2 is YNFKEQ in the germline V gene. CDR3 protein: CASSQDAGDDTIYF. The CDR3 DNA reads as TGTGCCAGCAGCCAAGATGCCGGGGATGACACCATATATTTT.

The chain combines TRBV6-1 with TRBJ2-3, with a weak D call TRBD2 (6 bases). V was shortened by 10 bases and J by 5 bases, with 19 bases between the two germline ends. The CDR3 sequence is 14 residues long. Germline loops: CDR1 MNHNS, CDR2 SASEGT. CDR3 in DNA: TGTGCCACCTTGCGGGGCGGTGGGTTAGATACGCAGTATTTT. Translated: CATLRGGGLDTQYF.

The chain couples TRBV28 to TRBJ1-2; possibly TRBD1 for D (5 bases). The CDR3 runs 13 residues. Trimming cost V 2 bases and J 7 bases, with 11 bases left between them. CDR1 is MDHEN and CDR2 is SYDVKM in the germline V gene. This CDR3 reads CASSLQEGAGYTF. In DNA form, the CDR3 reads TGTGCCAGCAGTTTACAAGAAGGGGCTGGCTACACCTTC.

The chain combines TRBV6-6 with TRBJ2-3, with 7 bases fitting TRBD1. The CDR3 is 14 amino acids. CDR1 and CDR2 (germline): MNHNY, SVGAGI (reference sequence). V was pared by 0 bases and J by 8 bases, with 5 bases of the junction left unmatched. Written as DNA, the CDR3 is TGTGCCAGCAGTTACTCGTCAGGGGGTGGTACGCAGTATTTT. Its translation: CASSYSSGGGTQYF.

The chain uses TRBV2 and TRBJ2-7; TRBD2 matches at 9 bases. Germline V CDR1 and CDR2: SNHLY, FYNNEI. V was clipped by 5 bases and J by 0 bases; unmatched bases: 5. The CDR3 is made up of 15 amino acids. The CDR3: CASSLVSGSSYEQYF. The DNA for the CDR3 is TGTGCCAGCAGTCTGGTTAGCGGGAGCTCCTACGAGCAGTACTTC.